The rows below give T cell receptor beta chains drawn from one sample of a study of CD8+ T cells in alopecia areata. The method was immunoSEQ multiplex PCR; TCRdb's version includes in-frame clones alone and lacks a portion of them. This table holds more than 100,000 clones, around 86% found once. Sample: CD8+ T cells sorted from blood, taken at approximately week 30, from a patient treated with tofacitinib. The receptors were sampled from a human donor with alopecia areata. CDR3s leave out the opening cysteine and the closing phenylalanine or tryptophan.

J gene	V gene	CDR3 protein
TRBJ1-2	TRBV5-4	ASSLADDLYGYT
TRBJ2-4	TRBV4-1	ASSQTGNIQY
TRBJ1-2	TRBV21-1	ASSKGHGYT
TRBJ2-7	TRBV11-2	ASLGQGYEQY
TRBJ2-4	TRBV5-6	ASSLVGGAEDIQY
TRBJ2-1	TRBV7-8	ASSPDIGGGAKNEQF
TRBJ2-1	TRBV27	ASRSPGPLYNEQF
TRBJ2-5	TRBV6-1	ASSVGRGDGETQY
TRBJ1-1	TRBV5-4	ASTGRGNTEAF
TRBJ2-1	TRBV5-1	ASSLTTSPYNEQF
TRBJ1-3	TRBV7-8	ASSLAGGNTIY
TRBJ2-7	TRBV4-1	ASSQVRQWVGGHEQY
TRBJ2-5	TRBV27	ASSLLGQETQY
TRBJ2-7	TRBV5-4	ASSPGQTKNYEQY
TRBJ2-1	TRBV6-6	ASKGDHNEQF
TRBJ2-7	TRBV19	ASSLTGYGNEQY
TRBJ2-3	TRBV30	AWSVQNTDTQY
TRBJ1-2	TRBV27	ASSLGGNYGYT
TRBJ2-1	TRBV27	ASSLASGRENYNEQF
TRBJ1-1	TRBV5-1	ASSLVGSRDGVDAF
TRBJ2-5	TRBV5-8	ASSLLDRVEETQY
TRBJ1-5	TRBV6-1	ASSEDRGLQPQH
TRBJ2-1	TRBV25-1	ASSEDGLILYNEQF
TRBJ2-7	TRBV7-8	ASSLADRTYEQY
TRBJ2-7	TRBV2	ASGDRGSYEQY
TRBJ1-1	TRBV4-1	ASSPYMVDGSTEAF
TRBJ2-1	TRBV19	ASSQGGDYNEQF
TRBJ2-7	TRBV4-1	ASSQDIATGLLNEQY
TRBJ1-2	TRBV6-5	ASSYTDRGFGYT
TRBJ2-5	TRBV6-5	ASSYSQAETQY
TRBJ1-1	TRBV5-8	ASSLVIRGLNTEAF
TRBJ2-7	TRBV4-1	ASSQDRRTFSYEQY
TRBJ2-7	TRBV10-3	AIAGLSYEQY
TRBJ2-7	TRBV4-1	ASSPLGQGSYEQY
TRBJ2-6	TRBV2	ASSADRGPNLT
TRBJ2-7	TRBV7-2	ASSLDPYEQY
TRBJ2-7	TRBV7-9	ASSPKTGGIYEQY
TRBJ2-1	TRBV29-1	SAGQGGSNEQF
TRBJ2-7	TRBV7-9	ASSPLERFHEQY
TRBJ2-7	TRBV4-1	ASSQDVALEAYEQY
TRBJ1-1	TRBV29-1	SVDLLQGRTNTEAF
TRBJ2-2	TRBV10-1	ASSESWGAGELF
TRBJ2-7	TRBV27	ASSLYGTGGLEQY